This T cell receptor (beta chain) was recorded in a study of control samples from healthy donors and cancer patients. The protocol was immunoSEQ multiplex PCR, while the TCRdb copy is restricted to in-frame clones and leaves out a portion. The table has under 150,000 clones, 88% seen once. J lost 5 bases, V lost 1 base, and 4 bases had no gene match. Germline loops: CDR1 SGHTA, CDR2 FQGNSA. This CDR3 contains 15 residues. The V gene is TRBV7-2, the J gene TRBJ2-1, with 8 positions matching TRBD1. The sequencing input was blood. The sequence derives from a man aged 40-55 years in good health. The CDR3 sequence: CASSLEDRVHNEQFF. The CDR3, as DNA: TGTGCCAGCAGCTTAGAGGACAGGGTACACAATGAGCAGTTCTTC. The entire variable domain, with the rest obtained from reference TRBV7-2 and TRBJ2-1, is as follows: GAGVSQSPSNKVTEKGKDVELRCDPISGHTALYWYRQSLGQGLEFLIYFQGNSAPDKSGLPSDRFSAERTGGSVSTLTIQRTQQEDSAVYLCASSLEDRVHNEQFFGPGTRLTVL.